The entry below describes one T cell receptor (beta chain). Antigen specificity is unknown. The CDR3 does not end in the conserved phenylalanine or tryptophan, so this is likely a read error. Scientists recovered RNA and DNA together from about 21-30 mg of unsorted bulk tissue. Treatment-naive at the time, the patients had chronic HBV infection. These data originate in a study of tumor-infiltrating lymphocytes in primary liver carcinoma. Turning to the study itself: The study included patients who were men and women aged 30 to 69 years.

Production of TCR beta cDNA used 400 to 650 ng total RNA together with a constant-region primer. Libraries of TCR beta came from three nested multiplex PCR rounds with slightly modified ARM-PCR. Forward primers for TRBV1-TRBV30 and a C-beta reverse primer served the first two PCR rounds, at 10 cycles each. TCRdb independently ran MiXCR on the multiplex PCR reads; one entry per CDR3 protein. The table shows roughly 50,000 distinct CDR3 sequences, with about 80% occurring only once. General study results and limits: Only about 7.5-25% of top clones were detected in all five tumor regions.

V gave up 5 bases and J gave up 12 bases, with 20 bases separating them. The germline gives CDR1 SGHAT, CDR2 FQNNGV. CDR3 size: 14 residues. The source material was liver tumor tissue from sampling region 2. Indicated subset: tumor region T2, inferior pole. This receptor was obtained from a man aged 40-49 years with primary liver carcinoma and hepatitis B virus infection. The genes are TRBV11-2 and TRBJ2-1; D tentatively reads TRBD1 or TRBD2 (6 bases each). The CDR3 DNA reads TGTGCCAGCAGCCGAGGGTCCGGGGGCAAGGGGCAGTTCCTA. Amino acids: CASSRGSGGKGQFL.